A selection of T cell receptor beta chains follows, all from one sample in a study of memory CD4+ T cells and cytomegalovirus serostatus. The assay was immunoSEQ multiplex PCR, and TCRdb's table has in-frame clones only and misses some. The data contain 40,000 to 50,000 clones, around four fifths of them singletons. Sequencing used memory CD4+ T cells from blood. The receptors originated from an adult in good health and CMV-seronegative. Both conserved end residues are part of each CDR3. A D gene is named only where the DNA matches it firmly. Some rows have no size entry. The others give once, few or many, or a class for an expanded clone.

CASRYRESEQYF TGTGCCAGCAGATACAGGGAGAGCGAGCAGTACTTC NA TRBJ2-7 TRBV7-9 NA
CSVVDRGRSNEQFF TGCAGCGTTGTTGACAGGGGGCGAAGTAATGAGCAGTTCTTC few TRBJ2-1 TRBV29-1 TRBD1
CASRSNSGQSSYNEQFF TGTGCCAGCAGAAGTAATAGCGGGCAGAGCTCCTACAATGAGCAGTTCTTC NA TRBJ2-1 TRBV14 TRBD2
CASSSTWTGGNGYTF TGTGCCAGCAGTTCGACCTGGACAGGGGGCAATGGCTACACCTTC NA TRBJ1-2 TRBV6-5 TRBD1
CASSPSGGYEQYF TGTGCCAGCAGTCCCAGCGGGGGTTACGAGCAGTACTTC NA TRBJ2-7 TRBV7-2 TRBD2
CASSLWAGSYNEQFF TGTGCCAGCAGCTTATGGGCGGGGTCCTACAATGAGCAGTTCTTC NA TRBJ2-1 TRBV7-3 NA
CASSLTGLTFNEQFF TGCGCCAGCAGCTTAACGGGACTGACCTTCAATGAGCAGTTCTTC NA TRBJ2-1 TRBV5-1 NA
CASSLDIQGARGYTF TGCGCCAGCAGCTTGGATATACAGGGGGCTCGGGGCTACACCTTC once TRBJ1-2 TRBV5-1 TRBD1
CASSLTRSAGNEQFF TGTGCCAGCAGCTTAACAAGGAGCGCCGGCAATGAGCAGTTCTTC NA TRBJ2-1 TRBV11-2 NA
CASRRTGSYNSPLHF TGTGCCAGCAGGCGTACAGGGTCCTATAATTCACCCCTCCACTTT NA TRBJ1-6 TRBV5-6 NA
CAVRTSGVTDTQYF TGTGCCGTCCGGACTAGCGGGGTCACAGATACGCAGTATTTT NA TRBJ2-3 TRBV10-3 TRBD2
CASSPLGVTDTQYF TGTGCCAGCTCACCCTTAGGAGTTACAGATACGCAGTATTTT NA TRBJ2-3 TRBV18 NA